This T cell receptor beta chain was sequenced in a study of early T cells in non-severe SARS-CoV-2 infection. Background on the study: Sequencing of bulk RNA from unsorted whole blood was done, without chain pairing.

Trimming left V 4 bases short and J 4 bases short, with 13 bases between. The CDR3 spans 13 residues. CDR1 and CDR2 from the germline V gene are SQVTM and ANQGSEA. Study-level points and caveats: VDJdb-based annotation leaned toward anti-spike CD8 responses and missed private and CD4 specificities.

Individual cDNA molecules received unique molecular identifiers. Via MiXCR, TCRdb re-called the 5' RACE reads, giving one row per CDR3 protein. Among tens of thousands of distinct CDR3 sequences, 7.7% were seen once, and the ten largest hold 3% to 3.5%. In the case of this clonotype: Its target is not known.

The TCR sequence derives from an adult who was a healthcare worker with PCR-confirmed SARS-CoV-2 infection or an uninfected control (not recorded which). The chain joins TRBV29-1 to TRBJ1-2; weak D call: TRBD1 (6 bases). Sequenced input: whole blood. CDR3 sequence (DNA): TGCAGCGTTGCAGGGGATTTCGGCTATGGCTACACCTTC. Translation gives CSVAGDFGYGYTF.